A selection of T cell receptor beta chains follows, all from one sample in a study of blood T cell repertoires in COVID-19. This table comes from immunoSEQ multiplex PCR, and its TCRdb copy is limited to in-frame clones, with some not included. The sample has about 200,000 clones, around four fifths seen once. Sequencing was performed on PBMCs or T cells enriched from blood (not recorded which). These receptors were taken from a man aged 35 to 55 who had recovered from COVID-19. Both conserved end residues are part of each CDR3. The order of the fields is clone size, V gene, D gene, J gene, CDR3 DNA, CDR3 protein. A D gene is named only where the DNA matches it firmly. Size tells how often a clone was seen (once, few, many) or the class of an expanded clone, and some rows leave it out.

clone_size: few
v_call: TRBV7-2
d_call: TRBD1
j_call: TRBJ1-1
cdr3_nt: TGTGCCAGCTCCCGTCAGGGGGCGGCCACTGAAGCTTTCTTT
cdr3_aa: CASSRQGAATEAFF

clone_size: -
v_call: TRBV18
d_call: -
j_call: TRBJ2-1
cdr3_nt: TGTGCCAGCTCACCACCGTCAGCGGGTTCCTACAATGAGCAGTTCTTC
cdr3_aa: CASSPPSAGSYNEQFF

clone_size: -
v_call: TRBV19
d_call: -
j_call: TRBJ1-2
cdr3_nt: TGTGCCAGTAGTATGGAGGTCCCGAACTATGGCTACACCTTC
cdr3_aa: CASSMEVPNYGYTF

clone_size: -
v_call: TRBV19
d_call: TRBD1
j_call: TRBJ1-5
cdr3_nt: TGTGCCAGTAGCTTCAGGGGGGCGGATCAGCCCCAGCATTTT
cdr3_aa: CASSFRGADQPQHF

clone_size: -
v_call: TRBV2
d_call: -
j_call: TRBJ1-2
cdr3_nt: TGTGCCAGCGGGACTGTCTATGGCTACACCTTC
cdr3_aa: CASGTVYGYTF

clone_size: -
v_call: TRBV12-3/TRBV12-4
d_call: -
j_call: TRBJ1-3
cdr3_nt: TGTGCCAGCAGTTTGATAGGAGGCAACACCATATATTTT
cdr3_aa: CASSLIGGNTIYF

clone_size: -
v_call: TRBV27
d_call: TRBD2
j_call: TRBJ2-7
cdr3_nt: TGTGCCAGCAGTCACGGGACTAGCTACGAGCAGTACTTC
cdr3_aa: CASSHGTSYEQYF

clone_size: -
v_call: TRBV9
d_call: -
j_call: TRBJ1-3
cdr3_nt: TGTGCCAGCAGCGTAGCTGAAGGGGCTGGAAACACCATATATTTT
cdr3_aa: CASSVAEGAGNTIYF

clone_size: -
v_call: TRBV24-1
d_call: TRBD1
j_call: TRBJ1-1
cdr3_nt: TGTGCCACCAGTGATCCAGGGACAGATGAAGCTTTCTTT
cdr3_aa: CATSDPGTDEAFF

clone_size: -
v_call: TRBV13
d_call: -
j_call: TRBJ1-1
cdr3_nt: TGTGCCAGCAGCTCAAAATACAGGGATTCTGAAGCTTTCTTT
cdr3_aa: CASSSKYRDSEAFF

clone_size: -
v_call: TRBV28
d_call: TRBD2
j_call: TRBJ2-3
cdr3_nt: TGTGCCAGCCCTCCCGGGACTAGGAGCACAGATACGCAGTATTTT
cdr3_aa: CASPPGTRSTDTQYF

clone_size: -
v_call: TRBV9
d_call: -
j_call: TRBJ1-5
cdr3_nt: TGTGCCAGCAGCGTAAGGTGGGAACAGGTGAGAAATCAGCCCCAGCATTTT
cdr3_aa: CASSVRWEQVRNQPQHF

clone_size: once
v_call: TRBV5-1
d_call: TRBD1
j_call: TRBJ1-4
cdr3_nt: TGCGCCAGCAGTCCGGGACAGCCTAATGAAAAACTGTTTTTT
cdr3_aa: CASSPGQPNEKLFF

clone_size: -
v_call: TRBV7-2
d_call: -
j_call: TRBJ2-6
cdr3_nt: TGTGCCAGCAGCTTAGCGACAGGTGTCCTCTCTGGGGCCAACGTCCTGACTTTC
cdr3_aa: CASSLATGVLSGANVLTF

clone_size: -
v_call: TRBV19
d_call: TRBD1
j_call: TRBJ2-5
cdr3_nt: TGTGCCAGTAGTATCCTGACAGGGGCTGGGGAGACCCAGTACTTC
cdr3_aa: CASSILTGAGETQYF

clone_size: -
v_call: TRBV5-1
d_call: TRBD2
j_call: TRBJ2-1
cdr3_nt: TGCGCCAGCAGCTTACGCCTAGCGGGAGGCAATGAGCAGTTCTTC
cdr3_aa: CASSLRLAGGNEQFF

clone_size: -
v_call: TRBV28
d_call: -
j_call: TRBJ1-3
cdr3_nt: TGTGCCAGCAGTAAATCAGGGGTAGGAAACACCATATATTTT
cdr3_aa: CASSKSGVGNTIYF

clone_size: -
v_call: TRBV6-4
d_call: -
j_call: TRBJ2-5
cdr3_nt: TGTGCCAGCACCAAGGGGTTCCAAGAGACCCAGTACTTC
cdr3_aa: CASTKGFQETQYF

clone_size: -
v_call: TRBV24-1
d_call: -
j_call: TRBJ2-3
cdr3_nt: TGTGCCACCAGTGATCGGACACTGACAGATACGCAGTATTTT
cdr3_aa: CATSDRTLTDTQYF

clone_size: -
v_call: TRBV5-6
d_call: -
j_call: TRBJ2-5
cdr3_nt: TGTGCCAGCAGCTCCGGGATTCCAACGACGGAGACCCAGTACTTC
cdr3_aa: CASSSGIPTTETQYF

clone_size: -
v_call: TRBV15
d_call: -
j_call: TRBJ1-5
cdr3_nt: TGTGCCACCAGCCAGGGGAATCAGCCCCAGCATTTT
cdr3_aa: CATSQGNQPQHF

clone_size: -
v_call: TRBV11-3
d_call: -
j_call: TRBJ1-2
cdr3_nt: TGTGCCAGCAGCTTAGATGTGAGGGAAGCGAACTATGGCTACACCTTC
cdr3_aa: CASSLDVREANYGYTF

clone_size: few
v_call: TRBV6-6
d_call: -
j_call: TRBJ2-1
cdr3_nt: TGTGCCAGCAGTTACTCGGGCGAGCAGTTCTTC
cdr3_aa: CASSYSGEQFF

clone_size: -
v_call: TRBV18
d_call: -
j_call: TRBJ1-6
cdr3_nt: TGTGCCAGCTCACCACGCGGGGACTATAATTCACCCCTCCACTTT
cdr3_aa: CASSPRGDYNSPLHF

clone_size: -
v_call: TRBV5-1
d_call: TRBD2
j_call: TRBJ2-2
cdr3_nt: TGCGCCAGCAGCTTGGGTTTTGTGGTAGCGGGAGGAAAGACCGGGGAGCTGTTTTTT
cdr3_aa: CASSLGFVVAGGKTGELFF

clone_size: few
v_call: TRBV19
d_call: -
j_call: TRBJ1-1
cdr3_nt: TGTGCCAGTAGTCCCCTGGCTACGGGTAGCACTGAAGCTTTCTTT
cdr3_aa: CASSPLATGSTEAFF

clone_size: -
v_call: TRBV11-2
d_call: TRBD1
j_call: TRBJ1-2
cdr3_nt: TGTGCCAGCAGCCCTGGGGGGACAGGGGCCTTCTATGGCTACACCTTC
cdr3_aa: CASSPGGTGAFYGYTF

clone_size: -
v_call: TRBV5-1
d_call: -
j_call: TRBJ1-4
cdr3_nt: TGCGCCAGCAGCTTGGGAGGTGAAAAACTGTTTTTT
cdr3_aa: CASSLGGEKLFF

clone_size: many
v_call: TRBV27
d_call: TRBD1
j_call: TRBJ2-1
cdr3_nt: TGTGCCAGCAGGACAGGGGGCGCCTACAATGAGCAGTTCTTC
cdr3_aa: CASRTGGAYNEQFF

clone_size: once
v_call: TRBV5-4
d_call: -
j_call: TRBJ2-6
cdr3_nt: TGTGCCAGCAGCGACCAGGGTGCTGGGGCCAACGTCCTGACTTTC
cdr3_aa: CASSDQGAGANVLTF

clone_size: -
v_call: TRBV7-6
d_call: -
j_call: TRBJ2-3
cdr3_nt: TGTGCCAGCAGCCCCCAAACAGATACGCAGTATTTT
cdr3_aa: CASSPQTDTQYF

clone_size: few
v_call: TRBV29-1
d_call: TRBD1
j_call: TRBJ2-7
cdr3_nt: TGCAGCGTTGAAGAATGGGACAGGGGGGTAGACGAGCAGTACTTC
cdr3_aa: CSVEEWDRGVDEQYF

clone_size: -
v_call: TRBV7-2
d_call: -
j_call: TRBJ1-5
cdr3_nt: TGTGCCAGCAGCTTGGGGGGGTTCGTGAATCAGCCCCAGCATTTT
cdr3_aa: CASSLGGFVNQPQHF

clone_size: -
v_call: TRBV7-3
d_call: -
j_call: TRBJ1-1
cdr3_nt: TGTGCCAGCAGCCGCTCGCAGTCAAACACTGAAGCTTTCTTT
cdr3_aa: CASSRSQSNTEAFF

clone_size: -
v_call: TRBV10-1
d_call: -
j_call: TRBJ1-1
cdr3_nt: TGCGCCAGCACTGCCAGAAGGAACACTGAAGCTTTCTTT
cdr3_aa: CASTARRNTEAFF

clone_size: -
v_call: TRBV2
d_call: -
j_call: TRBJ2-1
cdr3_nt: TGTGCCAGCAGGGGTTCGGCGGCCACCTACAATGAGCAGTTCTTC
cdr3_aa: CASRGSAATYNEQFF

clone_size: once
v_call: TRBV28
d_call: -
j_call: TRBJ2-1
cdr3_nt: TGTGCCAGCAGTTTAAGGCGGGTCTCCTACAATGAGCAGTTCTTC
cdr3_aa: CASSLRRVSYNEQFF

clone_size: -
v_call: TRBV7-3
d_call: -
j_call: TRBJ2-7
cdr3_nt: TGTGCCAGCAGCCGGCTTGGGGGCTCGGCCTACGAGCAGTACTTC
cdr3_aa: CASSRLGGSAYEQYF

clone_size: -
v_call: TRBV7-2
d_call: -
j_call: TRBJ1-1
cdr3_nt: TGTGCCAGCAGCTTAGCGGGACACCTCGCTAGAGCTTTCTTT
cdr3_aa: CASSLAGHLARAFF

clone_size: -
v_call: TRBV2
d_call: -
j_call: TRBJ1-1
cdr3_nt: TGTGCCAGCACTCTTTGGGGGGGCACTGAAGCTTTCTTT
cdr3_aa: CASTLWGGTEAFF

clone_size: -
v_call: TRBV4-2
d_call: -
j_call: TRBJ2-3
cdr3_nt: TGTGCCAGCAGCCAAGTGGCAAGCACAGATACGCAGTATTTT
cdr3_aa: CASSQVASTDTQYF

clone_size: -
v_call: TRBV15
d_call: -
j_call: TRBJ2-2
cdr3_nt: TGTGCCACCAGCAGAGTTGCGACCGGGGAGCTGTTTTTT
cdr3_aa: CATSRVATGELFF

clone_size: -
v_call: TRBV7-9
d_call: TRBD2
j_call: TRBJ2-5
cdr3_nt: TGTGCCATTCTAGCGGGAGAGACCCAGTACTTC
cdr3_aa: CAILAGETQYF